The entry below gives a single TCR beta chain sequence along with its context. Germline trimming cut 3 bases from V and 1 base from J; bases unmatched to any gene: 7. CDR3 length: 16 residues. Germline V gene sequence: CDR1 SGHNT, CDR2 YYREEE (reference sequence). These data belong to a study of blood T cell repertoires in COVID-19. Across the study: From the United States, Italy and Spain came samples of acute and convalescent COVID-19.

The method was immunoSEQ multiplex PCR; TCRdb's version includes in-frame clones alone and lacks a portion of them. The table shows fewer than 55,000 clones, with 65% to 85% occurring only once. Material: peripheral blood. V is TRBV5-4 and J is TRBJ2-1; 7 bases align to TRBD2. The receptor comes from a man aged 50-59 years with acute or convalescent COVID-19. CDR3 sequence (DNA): TGTGCCAGCAGCTCGACCCGGGGGGTATCCTACAATGAGCAGTTCTTC. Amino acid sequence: CASSSTRGVSYNEQFF.